This T cell receptor (beta chain) was captured in a study of neoadjuvant anti-PD-1 for oral cavity cancer. Whole-study context: Nivolumab at 3 mg/kg was mostly given biweekly, three to four doses, pre-surgery. Patients without progression received a fourth nivolumab dose around day 43, then surgical resection on days 50-56.

Produced via immunoSEQ multiplex PCR; TCRdb's table is partial and in-frame only. The sample records 13,000 to 15,000 clones, about 70% being singletons. This clone was found once. Its antigen remains unidentified. Whole-study results and caveats: Post-nivolumab, blood T cell clonality was significantly elevated in non-responders. TCR analyses covered only a few patients per response group.

V lost 3 bases, J lost 2 bases, and 12 bases lay in between. This CDR3 is 14 amino acids long. In germline, CDR1 is SGDLS, CDR2 YYNGEE. Sequences were derived from PBMCs, sampled before nivolumab (anti-PD-1) treatment. This clonotype was obtained from a person aged 40 to 85 with oral cavity squamous cell carcinoma. The chain recombines TRBV9 with TRBJ2-7; the D gene is possibly TRBD1 (6 bases). CDR3 sequence (DNA): TGTGCCAGCAGCGCCCGACAGGCCACCTACGAGCAGTACTTC. It specifies CASSARQATYEQYF.